The next 6 T cell receptor beta chains were all read from a single sample in a study of T cells in localized non-small cell lung cancer. Produced via immunoSEQ multiplex PCR; TCRdb's table is partial and in-frame only. This table holds roughly 23,000 clones, approximately 91% found once. The specimen was peripheral blood, collected before any cancer treatment. Receptors originate from an older male donor with stage I lung adenocarcinoma.

V and J are TRBV5-1 and TRBJ2-1; TRBD2 matches 8 bases. The CDR3 covers 16 residues. Germline V gene lookup returns CDR1 SGHRS and CDR2 YFSETQ. V lost 0 bases to trimming and J lost 0 bases; unmatched junction nucleotides: 2. CDR3 nucleotide sequence: TGCGCCAGCAGCTTGGGGACTAGCAGCTCCTACAATGAGCAGTTCTTC. Its protein is CASSLGTSSSYNEQFF.

This clone was seen just once. V is TRBV6-5 and J is TRBJ1-1, with D unresolved. Trimming took 2 bases from V and 4 from J, leaving 5 bases between them. The CDR3 sequence is 12 residues long. CDR1 MNHEY and CDR2 SVGAGI come from the germline V gene. CDR3 nucleotide sequence: TGTGCCAGCAGTTACGGAGGCACTGAAGCTTTCTTT. It encodes CASSYGGTEAFF.

The chain is built from TRBV11-2 and TRBJ2-1, with TRBD2 matching 13 bases. The CDR3 loop spans 19 amino acids. Germline V gives CDR1 SGHAT, CDR2 FQNNGV. Trimming removed 1 base from V and 2 bases from J; junction bases left unmatched: 8. In DNA form, the CDR3 reads TGTGCCAGCAGCTTAGTTCGACTAGCGGGGGGTAGGGCCTACAATGAGCAGTTCTTC. It yields the protein CASSLVRLAGGRAYNEQFF.

This sequence joins TRBV7-2 and TRBJ2-7; 9 bases line up with TRBD1. Germline V CDR1 and CDR2: SGHTA, FQGNSA. The CDR3 spans 15 residues. V shed 4 bases, J shed 3 bases, and the junction held 7 bases outside the gene matches. The CDR3 DNA sequence: TGTGCCAGCAGCTCGAGGGACAGGGCTATCTACGAGCAGTACTTC. It encodes CASSSRDRAIYEQYF.

This clone showed up just once. The chain employs TRBV9 and TRBJ2-1, with no clear D. V was pared by 3 bases and J by 5 bases, with 9 bases between. Germline CDR1 SGDLS, CDR2 YYNGEE. There are 13 residues in the CDR3. CDR3 residues: CASSDQTDNEQFF. DNA for the CDR3: TGTGCCAGCAGCGATCAAACTGACAATGAGCAGTTCTTC.

This clone showed up just once. The rearrangement links TRBV6-1 to TRBJ1-2; D remains unclear. V lost 8 bases and J 5 bases, leaving 18 bases between the germline ends. The CDR3 totals 14 residues. The germline V gene has CDR1 MNHNS and CDR2 SASEGT. The CDR3 protein is CASLRDFRRYGYTF. CDR3 in DNA: TGTGCCAGCTTGCGGGATTTCCGAAGGTATGGCTACACCTTC.